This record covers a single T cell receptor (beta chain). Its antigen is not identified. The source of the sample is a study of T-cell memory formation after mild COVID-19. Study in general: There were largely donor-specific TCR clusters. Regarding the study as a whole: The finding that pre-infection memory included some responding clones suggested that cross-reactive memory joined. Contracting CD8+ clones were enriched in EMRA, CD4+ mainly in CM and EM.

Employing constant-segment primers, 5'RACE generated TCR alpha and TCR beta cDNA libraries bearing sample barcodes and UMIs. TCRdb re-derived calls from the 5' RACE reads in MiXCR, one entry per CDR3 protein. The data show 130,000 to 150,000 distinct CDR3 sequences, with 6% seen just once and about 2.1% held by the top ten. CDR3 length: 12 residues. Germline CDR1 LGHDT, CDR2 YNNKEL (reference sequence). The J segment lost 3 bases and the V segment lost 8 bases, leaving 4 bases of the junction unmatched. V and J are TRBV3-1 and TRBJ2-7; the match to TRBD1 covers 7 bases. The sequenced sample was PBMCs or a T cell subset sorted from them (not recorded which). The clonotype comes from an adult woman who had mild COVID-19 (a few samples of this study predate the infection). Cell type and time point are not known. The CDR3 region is CASSAGGYEQYF. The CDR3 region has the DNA TGTGCCAGCTCGGCAGGGGGCTACGAGCAGTACTTC.